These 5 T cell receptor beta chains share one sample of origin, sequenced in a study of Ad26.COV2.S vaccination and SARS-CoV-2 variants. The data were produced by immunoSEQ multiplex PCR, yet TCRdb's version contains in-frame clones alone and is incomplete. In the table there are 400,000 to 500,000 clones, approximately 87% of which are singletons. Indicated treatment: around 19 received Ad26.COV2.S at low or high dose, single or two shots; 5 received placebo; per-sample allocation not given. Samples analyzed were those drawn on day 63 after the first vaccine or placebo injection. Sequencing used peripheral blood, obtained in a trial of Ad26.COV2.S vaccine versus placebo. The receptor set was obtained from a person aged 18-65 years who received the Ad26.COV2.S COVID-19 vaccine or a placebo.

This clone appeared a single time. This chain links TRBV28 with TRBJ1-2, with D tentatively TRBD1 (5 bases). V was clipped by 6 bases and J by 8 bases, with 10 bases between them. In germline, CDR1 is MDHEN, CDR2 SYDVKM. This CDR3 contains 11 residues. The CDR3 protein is CASRPGQGYTF. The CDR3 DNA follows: TGTGCCAGCAGGCCAGGACAAGGCTACACCTTC.

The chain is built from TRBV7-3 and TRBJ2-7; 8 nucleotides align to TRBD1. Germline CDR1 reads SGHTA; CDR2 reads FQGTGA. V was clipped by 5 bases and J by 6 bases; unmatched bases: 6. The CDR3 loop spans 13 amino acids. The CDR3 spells CASSPDRGSEQYF. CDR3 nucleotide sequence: TGTGCCAGCAGCCCAGACAGGGGATCCGAGCAGTACTTC.

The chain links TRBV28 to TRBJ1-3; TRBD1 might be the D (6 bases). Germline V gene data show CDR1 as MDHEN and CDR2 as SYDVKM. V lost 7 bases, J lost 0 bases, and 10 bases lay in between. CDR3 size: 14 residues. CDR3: CASIGGGSGNTIYF. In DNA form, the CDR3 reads TGTGCCAGCATCGGAGGGGGCTCTGGAAACACCATATATTTT.

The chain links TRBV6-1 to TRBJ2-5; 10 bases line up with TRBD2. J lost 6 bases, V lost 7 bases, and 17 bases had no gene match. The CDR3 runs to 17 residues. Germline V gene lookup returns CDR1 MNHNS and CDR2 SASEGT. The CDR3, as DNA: TGTGCCAGCACCGAAGCGCCTCTAGCGGGGGCGTTAAAGACCCAGTACTTC. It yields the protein CASTEAPLAGALKTQYF.

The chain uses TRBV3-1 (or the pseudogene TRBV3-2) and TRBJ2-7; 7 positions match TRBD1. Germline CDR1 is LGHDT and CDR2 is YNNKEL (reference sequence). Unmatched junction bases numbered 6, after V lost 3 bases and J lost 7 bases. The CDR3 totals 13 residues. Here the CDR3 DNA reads TGTGCCAGCAGCCACAAACAGGGGAGAGAGCAGTACTTC. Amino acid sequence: CASSHKQGREQYF.